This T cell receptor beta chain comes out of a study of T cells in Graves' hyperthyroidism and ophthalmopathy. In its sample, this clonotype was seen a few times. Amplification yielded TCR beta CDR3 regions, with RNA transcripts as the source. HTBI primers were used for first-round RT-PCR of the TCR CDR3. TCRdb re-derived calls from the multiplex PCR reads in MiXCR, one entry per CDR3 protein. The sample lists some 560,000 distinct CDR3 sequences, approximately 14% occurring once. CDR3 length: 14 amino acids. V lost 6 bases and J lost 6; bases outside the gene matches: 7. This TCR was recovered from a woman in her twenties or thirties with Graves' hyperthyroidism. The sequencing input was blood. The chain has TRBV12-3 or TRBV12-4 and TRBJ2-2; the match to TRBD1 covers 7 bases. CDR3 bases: TGTGCCAGCAGACCGACAGGGTCCGCCGGGGAGCTGTTTTTT. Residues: CASRPTGSAGELFF.